The 32 T cell receptor beta chains below all came from one sample that was sequenced in a study of Graves' ophthalmopathy and Graves' hyperthyroidism (dated by TCRdb to between 2017 and 2018). Instrument used: Illumina HiSeq 2000. For repertoire sequencing, TCR beta CDR3 regions were amplified from RNA transcripts. The first round was an RT-PCR using HTBI primers with the Qiagen OneStep RT-PCR kit, and this first round was followed by a second-round multiplex PCR, then size selection and purification. TCRdb trimmed the raw reads at Q25, called clones with MiXCR and kept productive beta chains. Each entry merges the rows of one CDR3 protein and shows their most common DNA and genes. The sample table contains some 240,000 distinct CDR3 sequences; only one count was recorded for around 50% of them. About half of the sample lies in the top ten. The sample comprised peripheral blood. Receptors were obtained from an adult man with Graves' ophthalmopathy.

This clonotype was seen a handful of times. This sequence joins TRBV2 and TRBJ1-2; D remains unclear. The CDR3 extends over 14 amino acids. Per germline, CDR1 SNHLY and CDR2 FYNNEI. V dropped 5 bases and J dropped 4 bases, with 14 bases sitting between them. The CDR3, as DNA: TGTGCCAGCAGTTCCAACGGGCTCCTCTATGGCTACACCTTC. Translation: CASSSNGLLYGYTF.

This clonotype was recorded at least ten times. At one end, the junction sequence differs from germline, possibly due to a read error. The CDR3 spells CASSFGTANTEAFF. The CDR3 nucleotides read TGCGCCAGCAGCTTCGGGACAGCCAACACTGAAGCTTTCTTT. This chain connects TRBV12-3 or TRBV12-4 to TRBJ1-1; 7 bases are a match to TRBD1. The CDR3 has 14 amino acids.

The CDR3 bases are TGTGCCAGCAGCTTAGCGATGACTAGCGGGGGTGGCTCCTACAATGAGCAGTTCTTC. It specifies CASSLAMTSGGGSYNEQFF. This rearrangement joins TRBV7-9 to TRBJ2-1, with 12 bases identical to TRBD2. Per germline, CDR1 SEHNR and CDR2 FQNEAQ (reference sequence). CDR3 length: 19 residues. Trimming took 0 bases from V and 0 from J; bases not matched to a gene: 6.

The chain has TRBV5-1 and TRBJ1-2; tentatively, D is TRBD1 (6 bases). CDR1 is SGHRS and CDR2 is YFSETQ in the germline V gene. Trimming removed 4 bases from V and 5 bases from J, with 18 bases in between. This CDR3 has 15 residues. The CDR3 sequence: CASSQDRPNEYGYTF. The CDR3 coding sequence is TGCGCCAGCAGCCAAGACAGGCCTAACGAATATGGCTACACCTTC.

V usage is TRBV5-8 and J usage is TRBJ2-7; tentatively, D is TRBD2 (5 bases). The CDR3 sequence is 15 residues long. V was shortened by 5 bases and J by 0 bases, with 15 bases between the two germline ends. CDR1 is SGHTS, CDR2 YDEGEE, per germline. CDR3 DNA: TGTGCCAGCAGTCCACCGACGGGAAGCTCCTACGAGCAGTACTTC. As protein: CASSPPTGSSYEQYF.

The V call is TRBV7-9, the J call TRBJ1-2, with 10 bases aligning to TRBD1. The CDR3 sequence is 14 residues long. The trim removed 4 bases at V and 8 bases at J, leaving 7 bases unmatched. Germline CDR1 is SEHNR and CDR2 is FQNEAQ (reference sequence). CDR3 in DNA: TGTGCCAGCAGCTGGCGGGGACAGGGGCGCGGCTACACCTTC. Residues: CASSWRGQGRGYTF.

The V and J genes are TRBV7-9 and TRBJ1-5, with D tentatively TRBD1 (5 bases). Per germline, CDR1 SEHNR and CDR2 FQNEAQ (reference sequence). The CDR3 spans 15 residues. With 1 base removed from V and 7 bases from J, the gap between germline ends came to 14 bases. The DNA of the CDR3 is TGTGCCAGCAGCTTAGGGCCAGGGCGTGGACAGCCCCAGCATTTT. Its translation: CASSLGPGRGQPQHF.

The rearrangement joins TRBV7-2 to TRBJ2-2, with TRBD2 matching 9 bases. The V and J ends lost 1 base and 9 bases, in that order; junction bases with no gene match: 6. Germline values: CDR1 SGHTA, CDR2 FQGNSA. This CDR3 spans 15 amino acids. Here the CDR3 DNA reads TGTGCCAGCAGCTTAGTAGGCGGGGGGGCTCGGGAGCTGTTTTTT. It is translated as CASSLVGGGARELFF.

This chain joins TRBV29-1 and TRBJ1-2, with 7 bases that match TRBD1. J lost 4 bases, V lost 3 bases, and 17 bases had no gene match. Germline V lookup: CDR1 SQVTM, CDR2 ANQGSEA. This CDR3 is 17 amino acids long. The CDR3 is CSVDLQGSAFGSYGYTF. CDR3 nucleotide sequence: TGCAGCGTTGACTTACAGGGGAGCGCGTTCGGAAGCTATGGCTACACCTTC. The complete variable domain, with remaining parts taken from reference TRBV29-1 and TRBJ1-2, reads SAVISQKPSRDICQRGTSLTIQCQVDSQVTMMFWYRQQPGQSLTLIATANQGSEATYESGFVIDKFPISRPNLTFSTLTVSNMSPEDSSIYLCSVDLQGSAFGSYGYTFGSGTRLTVV.

The chain couples TRBV24-1 to TRBJ1-1; 8 bases line up with TRBD1. Trimming at V came to 4 bases and at J to 1 base, leaving 7 bases not matched to a gene. Germline loops: CDR1 KGHDR, CDR2 SFDVKD. The CDR3 covers 16 residues. CDR3 in amino acids: CATSDSTGTGNTEAFF. For the CDR3, the DNA is TGTGCCACCAGTGACTCGACCGGGACAGGGAACACTGAAGCTTTCTTT.

The V call is TRBV2, the J call TRBJ2-2, with D unresolved. The CDR3 extends over 16 amino acids. The germline V gene has CDR1 SNHLY and CDR2 FYNNEI. Trimming stripped 4 bases from V and 4 bases from J, with 16 bases between. The CDR3 sequence: CASSAPNGSTTGELFF. The CDR3 nucleotides are TGTGCCAGCAGTGCCCCTAACGGATCTACCACCGGGGAGCTGTTTTTT.

CDR3 amino acids: CASSPGEAAAQYEQYF. The CDR3 nucleotides read TGTGCCAGCAGTCCCGGAGAAGCGGCCGCCCAGTACGAGCAGTACTTC. The rearrangement joins TRBV25-1 to TRBJ2-7, with TRBD2 as a possible D gene (5 bases). The CDR3 has 16 residues. V was cut by 5 bases and J by 4 bases, with 21 bases left in between. Germline assignment: CDR1 MGHDK and CDR2 SYGVNS.

The chain couples TRBV12-3 or TRBV12-4 to TRBJ1-4, with D perhaps matching TRBD1 (6 bases). V lost 3 bases and J lost 8, with 13 bases in between. This CDR3 comprises 14 residues. CDR3 in DNA: TGTGCCAGCAGTTTCCAGGGGCCGGGGGAAAAACTGTTTTTT. Encoded protein: CASSFQGPGEKLFF.

The chain carries TRBV12-3 or TRBV12-4 and TRBJ2-7; D is unresolved. The length of the CDR3 is 11 residues. The ends were cut back, 5 bases at V and 10 bases at J, with 12 bases in the middle. The CDR3 DNA reads TGTGCCAGCAGTGAACTCGGCGGTCAGTACTTC. Translation: CASSELGGQYF.

V and J are TRBV7-9 and TRBJ1-5, with TRBD1 identical over 9 bases. Looked up from germline, CDR1 is SEHNR and CDR2 is FQNEAQ (reference sequence). J was trimmed by 8 bases and V by 7 bases; bases with no gene match: 9. The CDR3 is 14 residues long. The CDR3 coding sequence is TGTGCCAGCAACTCGGGACAGGGCGTCAAGCCCCAGCATTTT. It is translated as CASNSGQGVKPQHF.

This chain connects TRBV7-9 to TRBJ1-1; no clear D gene. The CDR3 length is 12 residues. Trimming left V 3 bases short and J 6 bases short, with 8 bases between. The germline gives CDR1 SEHNR, CDR2 FQNEAQ (reference sequence). CDR3 nucleotides: TGTGCCAGCAGCTTGGGAGAACCTGAAGCTTTCTTT. It translates to CASSLGEPEAFF.

This clonotype was observed once. The rearrangement uses TRBV19 and TRBJ1-5; 8 bases are a match to TRBD1. The ends lost 2 bases at V and 8 bases at J; junction bases unmatched: 5. Germline CDR1 is LNHDA and CDR2 is SQIVND (reference sequence). The CDR3 contains 14 residues. The CDR3 spells CASSISGGRKPQHF. As DNA, the CDR3 is TGTGCCAGTAGTATATCAGGGGGCAGGAAGCCCCAGCATTTT.

As for this clonotype: Germline is not matched at one junction end, which may reflect a read error. V and J are TRBV7-7 and TRBJ2-2; D perhaps matches TRBD1 (5 bases). Germline CDR1 reads SSHAT; CDR2 reads FNYEAQ (reference sequence). This CDR3 is 16 amino acids long. This CDR3 reads CASSLDSTMDTGELFF. CDR3 nucleotides: TGTGCTAGCAGCTTAGACAGTACCATGGACACCGGGGAGCTGTTTTTT.

This clonotype showed up many times. CDR3 sequence reads: CASSLQQETQYF. CDR3 coding DNA: TGTGCCAGCAGTCTACAGCAAGAGACCCAGTACTTC. The chain has TRBV2 and TRBJ2-5; D uncertain. Germline V CDR1 and CDR2: SNHLY, FYNNEI. CDR3 size: 12 residues. Trimming took 5 bases from V and 2 from J, leaving 6 bases between them.

The chain combines TRBV2 with TRBJ2-7; D is possibly TRBD1 or TRBD2 (6 bases each). CDR3 length: 14 residues. V was trimmed by 6 bases and J by 7 bases, leaving 19 bases between them. The germline CDR1 and CDR2 sequences are SNHLY and FYNNEI. The CDR3 bases are TGTGCCAGCAGGGGGGGCAGGGGATCACGGGAGCAGTACTTC. This sequence encodes CASRGGRGSREQYF.

This clonotype was seen a handful of times. V gene TRBV7-9 combines with J gene TRBJ1-3; D is undetermined. V dropped 3 bases and J dropped 0 bases, with 3 bases sitting between them. This CDR3 has 13 residues. CDR1 is SEHNR, CDR2 FQNEAQ, per germline (reference sequence). The CDR3 is CASSFRSGNTIYF. The CDR3 nucleotides are TGTGCCAGCAGCTTTCGCTCTGGAAACACCATATATTTT.

The CDR3 sequence: CASSKAGTKGFPLHF. CDR3 in DNA: TGTGCCAGCAGTAAAGCCGGGACCAAGGGTTTCCCCCTCCACTTT. The V and J genes are TRBV6-4 and TRBJ1-6; D is possibly TRBD1 (5 bases). In germline, CDR1 is MRHNA, CDR2 SNTAGT. V was cut by 5 bases and J by 13 bases, with 21 bases left in between. The CDR3 contains 15 residues.

Comment on this clonotype: This may be a read error: a much more frequent sequence differs by one nucleotide. The chain is built from TRBV5-5 and TRBJ1-6; TRBD1 is a possible D gene (5 bases). Germline values: CDR1 SGHKS, CDR2 YYEKEE (reference sequence). CDR3 length: 15 residues. Trimming pared 4 bases from V and 3 bases from J, leaving 11 bases between. This CDR3 reads CASSRGAGYNSPLHF. The CDR3 bases are TGTGCCAGCAGCAGAGGGGCAGGCTATAATTCACCCCTCCACTTT.

The rearrangement uses TRBV20-1 and TRBJ1-1; D remains ambiguous. The CDR3 has 14 amino acids. From germline, CDR1 is DFQATT and CDR2 SNEGSKA (reference sequence). Between the trimmed V and J ends, which lost 3 bases and 3 bases, there was a span of 14 bases. The CDR3 region has the DNA TGCAGTGCTAGGAATTACCGACGGGACACTGAAGCTTTCTTT. This encodes CSARNYRRDTEAFF.

The CDR3 sequence: CASSPPIVIGTEAFF. The CDR3 coding sequence is TGTGCCAGCTCACCACCAATAGTGATTGGCACTGAAGCTTTCTTT. J is TRBJ1-1 and V is TRBV18; D gene unclear. CDR1 is KGHSH and CDR2 is LQKENI in the germline V gene. The CDR3 covers 15 residues. Trimming stripped 0 bases from V and 4 bases from J, with 12 bases between.

With regard to this clonotype: Its ends do not fully match the called genes, so a read error is possible. The rearrangement joins TRBV10-3 to TRBJ1-6; TRBD1 matches 8 bases. The CDR3 is 16 residues long. The germline gives CDR1 ENHRY, CDR2 SYGVKD. The CDR3 sequence: CASSWTGSSYNSPLHF. The CDR3 nucleotides are TGTGCCAGCAGTTGGACAGGGAGCTCCTATAATTCACCCCTCCACTTT.

This rearrangement joins TRBV14 to TRBJ2-4; TRBD1 aligns across 8 bases. Germline trimming cut 2 bases from V and 7 bases from J; bases unmatched to any gene: 4. The CDR3 loop spans 14 amino acids. Germline V CDR1 and CDR2: SGHDN, FVKESK. DNA for the CDR3: TGTGCCAGCAGCCAACAGGCAGGGGGCAACATTCAGTACTTC. Its protein product is CASSQQAGGNIQYF.

This clonotype was seen a handful of times. V gene TRBV2 combines with J gene TRBJ2-7; D gene unclear. The CDR3 runs 12 residues. Deletions cut 4 bases from V and 8 bases from J, with 12 bases between. Germline CDR1 SNHLY, CDR2 FYNNEI. For the CDR3, the DNA is TGTGCCAGCAGTGTCCCCCAGCCCCAGCAGTACTTC. Its protein is CASSVPQPQQYF.

The chain links TRBV5-4 to TRBJ2-7; 8 bases line up with TRBD2. V lost 0 bases, J lost 1 base, and 3 bases stayed unmatched. This CDR3 is 15 amino acids long. The germline CDR1 and CDR2 sequences are SGHNT and YYREEE (reference sequence). CDR3 in DNA: TGTGCCAGCAGCTTGGAGCGGGAGACTTCCTACGAGCAGTACTTC. Translated: CASSLERETSYEQYF.

V usage is TRBV5-1 and J usage is TRBJ2-7; 7 nucleotides match TRBD1. Trimming cost V 2 bases and J 8 bases; bases outside gene matches: 4. Germline assignment: CDR1 SGHRS and CDR2 YFSETQ. This CDR3 has 12 amino acids. CDR3 bases: TGCGCCAGCAGCTTCACAGGGGAAAAGCAGTACTTC. Protein sequence: CASSFTGEKQYF.

The chain is built from TRBV5-6 and TRBJ2-7, with D tentatively TRBD2 (6 bases). The CDR3 totals 16 residues. V was clipped by 5 bases and J by 7 bases, with 25 bases between them. Germline assignment: CDR1 SGHDT and CDR2 YYEEEE. This CDR3 reads CASSSYSGTSEGEQYF. In DNA, the CDR3 is TGTGCCAGCAGTTCTTACTCCGGGACTTCCGAAGGAGAGCAGTACTTC.

This chain links TRBV19 with TRBJ2-7; TRBD1 agrees at 9 bases. Germline assignment: CDR1 LNHDA and CDR2 SQIVND (reference sequence). The CDR3 sequence is 14 residues long. V gave up 3 bases and J gave up 3 bases; unmatched junction bases: 3. In DNA form, the CDR3 reads TGTGCCAGTAGTATCCGGGACAGGGACTACGAGCAGTACTTC. Translation: CASSIRDRDYEQYF. Full variable domain (missing parts from reference TRBV19 and TRBJ2-7): DGGITQSPKYLFRKEGQNVTLSCEQNLNHDAMYWYRQDPGQGLRLIYYSQIVNDFQKGDIAEGYSVSREKKESFPLTVTSAQKNPTAFYLCASSIRDRDYEQYFGPGTRLTVT.